The text below deals with one T cell receptor (beta chain). Its matching antigen is unknown. The sample comes from a study of CXCR3-negative and CXCR3-positive naive CD8 T cells. Whole-study results and caveats: Both naive subsets carried similar amounts of surface CD5, so TCR strength was inferred from TRB CDR3 properties. Both of the naive subsets showed about the same high diversity, but memory CD8+ cells had much less. Upon cryopreservation, CXCR3 expression partially decreased, and most assays used fresh PBMCs.

cDNA libraries for TRB were generated by 5' RACE incorporating UMI labels. From the 5' RACE reads, TCRdb lists one entry per CDR3 protein and no DNA. Found here are fewer than 55,000 distinct CDR3 sequences; the top ten clones hold 1.6%. CDR3 length equals 14 residues. The sequenced material came from naive CXCR3- CD8+ T cells from blood. Subset denoted: CD45RO-CCR7+CD27+CD95- naive CD8+ T cells lacking CXCR3 (TNR3-). J is TRBJ2-7 and V is TRBV12-3 or TRBV12-4. This TCR came from a human donor in good health. Some clones in this sample may be carry-over from other donors' samples. CDR3 residues: CASSLAVGIYEQYF.